The T cell receptor beta chain under discussion was sequenced for a study of Ad26.COV2.S vaccination and SARS-CoV-2 variants. Germline V CDR1 and CDR2: MNHEY, SVGAGI. V lost 2 bases, J lost 0 bases, and 7 bases lay in between. CDR3 length equals 15 residues. Described treatment: some 19 received Ad26.COV2.S at low or high dose, single or two shots; 5 received placebo; per-sample allocation not given. Each sample was drawn 63 days after the first injection (of vaccine or placebo). TCRdb's copy holds only in-frame clones and misses some; the assay was immunoSEQ multiplex PCR. Of around 400,000 clones listed, around 82% are singletons.

The sample was peripheral blood, taken in a trial of Ad26.COV2.S vaccine versus placebo. The receptor's source is a person between 18 and 60 years old who received the Ad26.COV2.S COVID-19 vaccine or a placebo. This chain connects TRBV6-5 to TRBJ2-2; D remains unclear. The DNA of the CDR3 is TGTGCCAGCAGTTACCTGGGGACGAACACCGGGGAGCTGTTTTTT. Encoded protein: CASSYLGTNTGELFF.